These 17 T cell receptor beta chains were sequenced from one sample in a study of regulatory T cells in long-lasting Graves disease. The authors built TCR beta libraries using iRepertoire HTBI primers and Arm-PCR of CDR3 regions. TCRdb reanalysed the multiplex PCR reads using MiXCR and keeps one entry per CDR3 protein. The sample contains over 350,000 distinct CDR3 sequences, less than 25% of which appear only once. Described time point: persistent/refractory GD, antithyroid drugs over 5 years with positive TRAb. RNA extracted from PBMCs served as the sequencing template. The specimen comprised peripheral blood mononuclear cells (PBMCs), sampled when the disease was refractory, from a patient treated with antithyroid drugs. The receptors were sampled from a female donor with Graves disease.

Concerning this clonotype: This could be a read error, since a much larger clone is one nucleotide away. The V and J genes are TRBV6-6 and TRBJ1-5; D call uncertain. The CDR3 extends over 19 amino acids. Per the germline V gene, CDR1 is MNHNY and CDR2 is SVGAGI (reference sequence). The V and J ends lost 0 bases and 0 bases respectively, with 18 bases between them. The DNA of the CDR3 is TGTGCCAGCAGTTACTCGATTGCGGCCGGATTTTATAGCAATCAGCCCCAGCATTTT. Translated, it gives CASSYSIAAGFYSNQPQHF.

Many counts were recorded for this clonotype. The J gene is TRBJ2-7, the V gene TRBV6-2 or TRBV6-3, with D perhaps matching TRBD2 (6 bases). CDR1 and CDR2 (germline): MNHEY, SVGEGT. The CDR3 loop spans 16 amino acids. The V end lost 0 bases, the J end lost 5 bases, and 17 bases lay between the germline ends. The chain's CDR3 is CASSYSRVEGFDEQYF. CDR3 coding DNA: TGTGCCAGCAGTTACTCCAGGGTGGAGGGTTTCGACGAGCAGTACTTC.

This clonotype was picked up many times. The chain joins TRBV7-2 to TRBJ2-7; D call uncertain. This CDR3 is built from 11 residues. Between the trimmed V and J ends, which lost 1 base and 4 bases, there was a span of 2 bases. Germline V gene lookup returns CDR1 SGHTA and CDR2 FQGNSA. Here the CDR3 reads CASSLEYEQYF. As DNA, the CDR3 is TGTGCCAGCAGCTTAGAATACGAGCAGTACTTC.

The gene calls are TRBV28 and TRBJ1-5, with D possibly TRBD1 on 5 matching bases. This CDR3 is 16 amino acids long. Germline CDR1 reads MDHEN; CDR2 reads SYDVKM. Trimming shortened V by 1 base and J by 5 bases, and 15 bases separated the two germline ends. The CDR3 spells CASSLFPRVGHQPQHF. The CDR3 coding sequence is TGTGCCAGCAGTTTATTCCCCAGGGTTGGGCATCAGCCCCAGCATTTT.

The chain joins TRBV6-5 to TRBJ2-1; D remains ambiguous. V was cut by 4 bases and J by 10 bases, with 11 bases left in between. The CDR3 is made up of 12 amino acids. Germline CDR1 MNHEY, CDR2 SVGAGI. The CDR3 reads CASSFSGQEQFF. Here the CDR3 DNA reads TGTGCCAGCAGTTTTAGTGGCCAGGAGCAGTTCTTC.

This clonotype was seen repeatedly, ten times or more. The chain combines TRBV11-2 with TRBJ2-7; 7 bases map to TRBD1. Germline V gene lookup returns CDR1 SGHAT and CDR2 FQNNGV. Trimming cost V 3 bases and J 3 bases; bases outside gene matches: 2. This CDR3 comprises 13 residues. In nucleotides, the CDR3 is TGTGCCAGCAGCTTGGGACAGAACTACGAGCAGTACTTC. Amino acids: CASSLGQNYEQYF.

This clonotype appeared a few times. The rearrangement links TRBV7-9 to TRBJ1-6, with D hard to call. The ends were cut back, 3 bases at V and 8 bases at J, with 11 bases in the middle. CDR1 is SEHNR, CDR2 FQNEAQ, per germline (reference sequence). The CDR3 sequence is 14 residues long. The CDR3 nucleotides read TGTGCCAGCAGCTTTCTCTCCCCGGATTCACCCCTCCACTTT. Translation gives CASSFLSPDSPLHF.

This clonotype occurred many times. The chain carries TRBV7-2 and TRBJ2-7; D gene ambiguous. Germline V gives CDR1 SGHTA, CDR2 FQGNSA. The CDR3 extends over 14 amino acids. Trimming removed 1 base at V and 0 bases at J, with 7 bases between. The CDR3 coding sequence is TGTGCCAGCAGCTTAGGCTCCATCTCCTACGAGCAGTACTTC. Translating gives CASSLGSISYEQYF. Variable domain in full (rest from reference TRBV7-2 and TRBJ2-7): GAGVSQSPSNKVTEKGKDVELRCDPISGHTALYWYRQSLGQGLEFLIYFQGNSAPDKSGLPSDRFSAERTGGSVSTLTIQRTQQEDSAVYLCASSLGSISYEQYFGPGTRLTVT.

This clonotype was picked up a small number of times. CDR3 bases: TGTGCCAGCAGTGATCTCGGGACTAAAGCTTTCTTT. It encodes CASSDLGTKAFF. The chain employs TRBV2 and TRBJ1-1, with D possibly being TRBD1 (5 bases). Per the germline V gene, CDR1 is SNHLY and CDR2 is FYNNEI. V was shortened by 3 bases and J by 9 bases, with 11 bases between the two germline ends. CDR3 length: 12 residues.

The rearrangement links TRBV7-9 to TRBJ2-7, with 9 bases matching TRBD1. From germline, CDR1 is SEHNR and CDR2 FQNEAQ (reference sequence). V dropped 4 bases and J dropped 2; count of bases not matched to a gene: 6. The CDR3 extends over 15 amino acids. The CDR3 protein is CASSSSDRGTYEQYF. CDR3 sequence (DNA): TGTGCCAGCAGCTCCTCCGACAGGGGGACCTACGAGCAGTACTTC.

At least ten counts were recorded for this clonotype. The chain is built from TRBV20-1 and TRBJ2-7; D is unresolved. The CDR3 has 13 amino acids. Germline CDR1 and CDR2: DFQATT and SNEGSKA (reference sequence). The V gene lost 6 bases and the J gene lost 4 bases, with 16 bases spanning the gap. CDR3 protein: CSAPGPAPYEQYF. The CDR3 DNA follows: TGCAGTGCCCCAGGACCCGCCCCTTACGAGCAGTACTTC.

This clonotype has ten or more counts. The gene calls are TRBV6-1 and TRBJ1-2; 8 bases line up with TRBD1. V was clipped by 5 bases and J by 8 bases; unmatched bases: 10. This CDR3 region has 14 residues. Germline V gene lookup returns CDR1 MNHNS and CDR2 SASEGT. CDR3 coding DNA: TGTGCCAGCAGTCCCGGGACAGGTCGAGGGGGCTACACCTTC. This encodes CASSPGTGRGGYTF.

CDR3 coding DNA: TGTGCCTGGAGTGTACCGGGGACCTATGGCTACACCTTC. Translated: CAWSVPGTYGYTF. This sequence joins TRBV30 and TRBJ1-2, with D tentatively TRBD1 (5 bases). V was clipped by 0 bases and J by 4 bases, with 9 bases between them. The CDR3 has 13 amino acids. Germline CDR1 GTSNPN, CDR2 SVGIG (reference sequence).

The gene calls are TRBV12-3 or TRBV12-4 and TRBJ2-3, with D possibly matching TRBD2 (5 bases). This CDR3 is built from 16 residues. The V end was cut by 6 bases, the J end by 0 bases, with 16 bases between. CDR3: CASSDPGRTSTDTQYF. Here the CDR3 DNA reads TGTGCCAGCAGCGACCCGGGGAGAACTAGCACAGATACGCAGTATTTT.

This chain links TRBV18 with TRBJ1-4, with D possibly matching TRBD1 (5 bases). The CDR3 is 15 amino acids. The V end was cut by 3 bases, the J end by 13 bases, with 21 bases between. Germline-derived CDR1 and CDR2 are KGHSH and LQKENI. CDR3 amino acids: CASSPGQITRDLLFF. The CDR3 region has the DNA TGTGCCAGCTCACCGGGCCAGATTACACGGGACTTACTGTTTTTT.

In this sample, this clonotype turned up many times. The CDR3 is CATSDLQGGRNQPQHF. DNA of the CDR3: TGTGCCACCAGTGATCTTCAGGGAGGGCGCAATCAGCCCCAGCATTTT. V is TRBV24-1 and J is TRBJ1-5; the D gene is possibly TRBD1 (5 bases). There are 16 residues in the CDR3. V lost 3 bases to trimming and J lost 2 bases, with 13 bases between them. Germline values: CDR1 KGHDR, CDR2 SFDVKD.

The chain employs TRBV5-8 and TRBJ2-7, with D possibly TRBD1 on 6 matching bases. V lost 4 bases, J lost 11 bases, and 16 bases lay in between. Germline V gives CDR1 SGHTS, CDR2 YDEGEE. The CDR3 is 12 amino acids. The CDR3 bases are TGTGCCAGCAGCCTGGGGGCTAACGGGGAGTACTTC. This sequence encodes CASSLGANGEYF.